This entry lists 28 T cell receptor beta chains sequenced from one sample in a study of a mutant IDH1 vaccine in newly diagnosed glioma (dated by TCRdb to 2020 to 2022). Antigens of these TCRs are unknown. The library was made by the immunoSEQ multiplex PCR assay. TCRdb provides this immuneACCESS table in a form limited to in-frame rearrangements. Some clones are lacking; in checked studies, under half of them reflect an unresolved V gene, and why the rest are absent is not known. In this sample the table shows over 25,000 clones, about nine tenths of which occur a single time. Roughly 3.5% of the sample rests with the top ten. Per the publication, the time point label means: week 5, during vaccination. Each vaccine dose, consisting of 300 ug of a 20-mer mutant IDH1 peptide in Montanide, was administered subcutaneously with topical imiquimod. Sequenced here: peripheral blood mononuclear cells (PBMCs), sampled from a glioma patient whose treatment included an IDH1 peptide vaccine. The source is a middle-aged woman with glioma. Some clones in this sample may be carry-over from other donors' samples.

V is TRBV7-2 and J is TRBJ1-4; D call uncertain. V was cut by 5 bases and J by 7 bases, with 14 bases left in between. CDR3 size: 14 residues. The germline V gene has CDR1 SGHTA and CDR2 FQGNSA. The CDR3 sequence: CASSLTTRLEKLFF. CDR3 nucleotide sequence: TGTGCCAGCAGCCTAACCACCCGGCTTGAAAAACTGTTTTTT.

V usage is TRBV2 and J usage is TRBJ1-6; D may be TRBD1 (5 bases). CDR1 and CDR2 (germline): SNHLY, FYNNEI. The germline V and J ends were trimmed by 8 bases and 9 bases, with 14 bases remaining between them. The CDR3 sequence is 13 residues long. The CDR3 reads CASVIGGGSPLHF. DNA of the CDR3: TGTGCCAGCGTCATCGGGGGAGGTTCACCCCTCCACTTT.

The sample holds a few counts of this clone. The chain combines TRBV4-2 with TRBJ1-1; D unclear. Germline CDR1 is LGHNA and CDR2 is YNFKEQ. This CDR3 contains 13 residues. Trimming removed 4 bases from V and 5 bases from J, with 11 bases in between. DNA of the CDR3: TGTGCCAGCAGCCTTTATCAGGCAACTGAAGCTTTCTTT. Translating gives CASSLYQATEAFF.

This clone was observed a handful of times. The V and J genes are TRBV7-8 and TRBJ2-5; a weak D match, TRBD2 (5 bases). V dropped 5 bases and J dropped 1 base, with 14 bases sitting between them. The CDR3 has 15 amino acids. Germline-derived CDR1 and CDR2 are SGHVS and FQNEAQ. The CDR3 DNA reads as TGTGCCAGCAGCCCTGGGCGGGTGCCCCAAGAGACCCAGTACTTC. Its translation: CASSPGRVPQETQYF.

The gene calls are TRBV7-2 and TRBJ2-7; no definite D call. This CDR3 is built from 11 residues. The germline V and J ends were trimmed by 4 bases and 7 bases, with 8 bases remaining between them. Per germline, CDR1 SGHTA and CDR2 FQGNSA. CDR3 residues: CASSSLGEQYF. In DNA, the CDR3 is TGTGCCAGCAGCTCCTTAGGGGAGCAGTACTTC.

This clone was counted between two and nine times. The rearrangement uses TRBV19 and TRBJ1-5, with no clear D. The CDR3 consists of 13 residues. Trimming stripped 5 bases from V and 8 bases from J, with 13 bases between. Germline-derived CDR1 and CDR2 are LNHDA and SQIVND (reference sequence). CDR3 sequence (DNA): TGTGCCAGTAGTCTAATAATGGTGAAGCCCCAGCATTTT. Translated, it gives CASSLIMVKPQHF. Based on the CDR3 plus reference TRBV19 and TRBJ1-5, the full variable domain is DGGITQSPKYLFRKEGQNVTLSCEQNLNHDAMYWYRQDPGQGLRLIYYSQIVNDFQKGDIAEGYSVSREKKESFPLTVTSAQKNPTAFYLCASSLIMVKPQHFGDGTRLSIL.

The chain couples TRBV7-9 to TRBJ1-2; D is unclear. CDR3 size: 15 residues. V was clipped by 3 bases and J by 2 bases, with 13 bases between them. Germline V CDR1 and CDR2: SEHNR, FQNEAQ (reference sequence). The CDR3 sequence is CASSFGPSPNYGYTF. For the CDR3, the DNA is TGTGCCAGCAGCTTTGGGCCCAGTCCAAACTATGGCTACACCTTC.

This chain uses TRBV7-8 with TRBJ2-1, with 9 bases matching TRBD2. CDR3 length: 17 residues. After removal of 0 bases from V and 7 bases from J, the junction contained 10 bases not matched to a gene. Germline CDR1 is SGHVS and CDR2 is FQNEAQ. The chain's CDR3 is CASSLATEGGRGNEQFF. The DNA of the CDR3 is TGTGCCAGCAGCTTAGCGACTGAAGGCGGGAGGGGGAATGAGCAGTTCTTC.

This clone is a singleton in its sample. The chain uses TRBV5-1 and TRBJ1-2; no firm D call. Trimming took off 4 bases at V and 4 bases at J, with 14 bases between the two ends. This CDR3 has 14 residues. Germline V gene sequence: CDR1 SGHRS, CDR2 YFSETQ. CDR3 residues: CASSTSPGLYGYTF. DNA for the CDR3: TGCGCCAGCAGCACCTCCCCGGGCCTCTATGGCTACACCTTC.

The gene calls are TRBV7-2 and TRBJ2-1; unclear D gene. Germline lookup yields CDR1 SGHTA and CDR2 FQGNSA. The CDR3 is 16 residues long. V was clipped by 2 bases and J by 2 bases, with 13 bases between them. The CDR3 nucleotides are TGTGCCAGCAGCTTAAGGGCGGCGGATCCCTACAATGAGCAGTTCTTC. It specifies CASSLRAADPYNEQFF.

This clone occurred once. The chain uses TRBV19 and TRBJ1-1, with D unresolved. The V and J ends lost 8 bases and 4 bases respectively, with 14 bases between them. This CDR3 comprises 13 residues. Germline lookup yields CDR1 LNHDA and CDR2 SQIVND (reference sequence). The CDR3: CASELDPSTEAFF. As DNA, the CDR3 is TGTGCCAGTGAATTGGACCCTTCCACTGAAGCTTTCTTT.

The chain combines TRBV28 with TRBJ2-7; D is possibly TRBD1 (6 bases). With 3 bases removed from V and 1 base from J, the gap between germline ends came to 10 bases. Per germline, CDR1 MDHEN and CDR2 SYDVKM. This CDR3 has 14 amino acids. CDR3 in amino acids: CASSFTGKSYEQYF. The CDR3 nucleotides read TGTGCCAGCAGTTTTACAGGGAAATCCTACGAGCAGTACTTC.

The CDR3 reads CATSAGTSGQETQYF. The CDR3 region has the DNA TGTGCCACCAGCGCCGGGACTAGCGGCCAAGAGACCCAGTACTTC. The gene calls are TRBV15 and TRBJ2-5; the match to TRBD2 covers 11 bases. This CDR3 has 15 residues. V was clipped by 5 bases and J by 1 base; unmatched bases: 3. Germline V gives CDR1 LNHNV, CDR2 YYDKDF (reference sequence).

V is TRBV2 and J is TRBJ1-4; possibly TRBD1 for D (6 bases). Trimming pared 11 bases from V and 7 bases from J, leaving 17 bases between. CDR3 length equals 13 residues. Germline values: CDR1 SNHLY, CDR2 FYNNEI. CDR3 amino acids: CALGAGEVEKLFF. CDR3 DNA: TGTGCCCTGGGGGCAGGGGAGGTTGAAAAACTGTTTTTT.

The chain employs TRBV9 and TRBJ2-2; D unresolved. Germline CDR1 is SGDLS and CDR2 is YYNGEE. CDR3 size: 16 residues. Trimming left V 4 bases short and J 0 bases short, with 13 bases between. The CDR3 DNA follows: TGTGCCAGCAGCTATGAATGGAGACCGAACACCGGGGAGCTGTTTTTT. It specifies CASSYEWRPNTGELFF.

The chain carries TRBV6-5 and TRBJ2-7, with 9 bases fitting TRBD1. Germline CDR1 MNHEY, CDR2 SVGAGI. CDR3 length equals 15 residues. Losses at the gene ends were 2 bases for V and 6 bases for J; bases not matched to a gene: 8. Here the CDR3 reads CASSYPGTGISEQYF. The CDR3 nucleotides are TGTGCCAGCAGTTACCCCGGGACAGGGATATCCGAGCAGTACTTC.

The rearrangement joins TRBV5-8 to TRBJ2-7; D is perhaps TRBD1 (6 bases). Trimming took 4 bases from V and 3 from J, leaving 26 bases between them. The CDR3 loop spans 18 amino acids. CDR1 and CDR2 from the germline V gene are SGHTS and YDEGEE. The CDR3 loop is CASSPRGGGLGKGYEQYF. Written as DNA, the CDR3 is TGTGCCAGCAGCCCTCGTGGGGGCGGGTTAGGCAAGGGCTACGAGCAGTACTTC.

V usage is TRBV2 and J usage is TRBJ1-5, with TRBD1 matching over 8 bases. There are 14 residues in the CDR3. The V gene's germline CDR1 is SNHLY and CDR2 FYNNEI. The junction had 9 bases not matched to a gene; V was cut back by 8 bases and J by 6 bases. The CDR3 sequence is CASAVGTGGQPQHF. CDR3 sequence (DNA): TGTGCCAGCGCAGTGGGGACAGGAGGTCAGCCCCAGCATTTT.

J is TRBJ1-2 and V is TRBV7-9, with TRBD1 matching 8 bases. CDR3 size: 14 residues. From germline, CDR1 is SEHNR and CDR2 FQNEAQ (reference sequence). J was trimmed by 3 bases and V by 3 bases; bases with no gene match: 3. The CDR3, as DNA: TGTGCCAGCAGCTTGACAGGGGTGGACTATGGCTACACCTTC. Translation: CASSLTGVDYGYTF.

This clone occurred a few times. The V call is TRBV7-2, the J call TRBJ1-3; the D gene is possibly TRBD1 (5 bases). V lost 1 base and J 4 bases, leaving 11 bases between the germline ends. Germline V gene data show CDR1 as SGHTA and CDR2 as FQGNSA. The CDR3 is 15 residues long. The CDR3 loop reads CASSLGDLVGNTIYF. In nucleotides, the CDR3 is TGTGCCAGCAGCTTAGGGGACCTTGTGGGAAACACCATATATTTT.

The sample holds one count of this clone. The chain has TRBV12-2 and TRBJ1-2. TRBV12-2 is labeled a pseudogene. The CDR3 sequence is 19 residues long. The CDR3 loop reads CASRFSGPGTPPLRYGYTF. The DNA for the CDR3 is TGTGCAAGTCGCTTTTCGGGACCAGGGACTCCCCCCCTAAGGTATGGCTACACCTTC.

Worth noting for this clone: A junction boundary mismatches the germline segment, possibly from a read error. The chain joins TRBV7-7 to TRBJ2-5, with 7 nucleotides matching TRBD2. Germline CDR1 reads SSHAT; CDR2 reads FNYEAQ (reference sequence). The CDR3 consists of 15 residues. CDR3 residues: CASSLLAGVQETQYF. The CDR3 DNA follows: TGTGCTAGCAGCTTGCTGGCGGGGGTACAAGAGACCCAGTACTTC.

The V and J genes are TRBV4-1 and TRBJ2-7; possible D gene TRBD1, 5 bases. V lost 4 bases and J lost 3, with 16 bases in between. The CDR3 covers 15 residues. Germline V lookup: CDR1 MGHRA, CDR2 YSYEKL. CDR3 bases: TGCGCCAGCAGCCCTCCAGGACAACTTCACTACGAGCAGTACTTC. It yields the protein CASSPPGQLHYEQYF.

The chain uses TRBV28 and TRBJ2-6; D might be TRBD1 (6 bases). V was cut by 4 bases and J by 0 bases, with 19 bases left in between. The CDR3 runs to 19 residues. The germline CDR1 and CDR2 sequences are MDHEN and SYDVKM. The CDR3 region is CASSSHLTGHLSGANVLTF. Written as DNA, the CDR3 is TGTGCCAGCAGTTCCCACCTGACAGGTCACCTCTCTGGGGCCAACGTCCTGACTTTC.

As concerns this clone: The sample holds other DNA sequences that translate to the same CDR3. The chain links TRBV7-8 to TRBJ1-5; the D gene is possibly TRBD1 (6 bases). V lost 1 base, J lost 4 bases, and 14 bases lay in between. CDR3 size: 16 residues. Per the germline V gene, CDR1 is SGHVS and CDR2 is FQNEAQ. The CDR3 here is CASSLGRGQSNQPQHF. The CDR3 DNA sequence: TGTGCCAGCAGCTTAGGGCGCGGACAGAGTAATCAGCCCCAGCATTTT.

This chain uses TRBV4-1 with TRBJ1-2; 7 nucleotides line up with TRBD1. This CDR3 has 17 residues. Germline CDR1 MGHRA, CDR2 YSYEKL. Trimming at V came to 4 bases and at J to 1 base, leaving 12 bases not matched to a gene. The CDR3 nucleotides are TGCGCCAGCAGCCCTAGACAGGGACCCTCTAATAACTATGGCTACACCTTC. Translation: CASSPRQGPSNNYGYTF.

This sequence joins TRBV9 and TRBJ1-1; TRBD1 matches 9 bases. The CDR3 loop spans 14 amino acids. V shed 0 bases, J shed 5 bases, and the junction held 2 bases outside the gene matches. Germline CDR1 and CDR2: SGDLS and YYNGEE. The CDR3 here is CASSVGQGGTEAFF. CDR3 nucleotide sequence: TGTGCCAGCAGCGTAGGACAGGGGGGGACTGAAGCTTTCTTT.

The V call is TRBV19, the J call TRBJ1-4; D not resolved. Germline V CDR1 and CDR2: LNHDA, SQIVND (reference sequence). V was shortened by 0 bases and J by 8 bases, with 4 bases between the two germline ends. The CDR3 consists of 12 residues. Here the CDR3 DNA reads TGTGCCAGTAGTATAGAGGGCGAAAAACTGTTTTTT. It specifies CASSIEGEKLFF.